The present entry profiles one TCR beta chain with its context. Its specificity is not known. Sequenced by immunoSEQ multiplex PCR; TCRdb stores in-frame clones only, minus some. The data hold about 460,000 clones, with 80% to 90% observed a single time. The sample is drawn from a study of Ad26.COV2.S vaccination and SARS-CoV-2 variants. General study findings and limits: Ad26.COV2.S recipients had broader spike-specific TCRs (P = 0.0014).

As for treatment: roughly 20 received Ad26.COV2.S at low or high dose, single or two shots; roughly five received placebo; per-sample allocation not given. The investigators took samples on day 63 after the first vaccine or placebo injection. There are 19 residues in the CDR3. The V gene end was trimmed by 4 bases and the J gene end by 2 bases; junction bases not matched to a gene: 16. Germline CDR1 is SNHLY and CDR2 is FYNNEI. The TCR sequence derives from a person aged 18-65 years who received the Ad26.COV2.S COVID-19 vaccine or a placebo. J is TRBJ2-7 and V is TRBV2, with 11 bases identical to TRBD2. Sequences were derived from peripheral blood, sampled in a trial of Ad26.COV2.S vaccine versus placebo. The CDR3 here is CASSAPGLAEIIHTYEQYF. The CDR3 bases are TGTGCCAGCAGTGCCCCGGGACTAGCGGAGATAATCCACACCTACGAGCAGTACTTC.